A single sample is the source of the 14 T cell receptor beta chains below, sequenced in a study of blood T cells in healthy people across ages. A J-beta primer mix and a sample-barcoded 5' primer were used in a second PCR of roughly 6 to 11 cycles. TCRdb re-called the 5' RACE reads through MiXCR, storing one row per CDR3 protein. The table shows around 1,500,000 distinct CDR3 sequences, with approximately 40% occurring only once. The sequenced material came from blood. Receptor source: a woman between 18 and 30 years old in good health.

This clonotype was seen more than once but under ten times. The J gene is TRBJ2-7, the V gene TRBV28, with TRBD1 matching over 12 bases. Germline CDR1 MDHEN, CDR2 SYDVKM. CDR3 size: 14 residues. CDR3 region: CTAGGQGALYEQYF. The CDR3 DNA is TGTACTGCCGGGGGACAGGGGGCTCTCTACGAGCAGTACTTC.

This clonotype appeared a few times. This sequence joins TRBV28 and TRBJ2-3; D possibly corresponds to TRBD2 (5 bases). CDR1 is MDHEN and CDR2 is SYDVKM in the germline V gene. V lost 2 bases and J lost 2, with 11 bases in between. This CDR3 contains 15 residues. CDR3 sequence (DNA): TGTGCCAGCAGTTTAGGGAGATTATACACAGATACGCAGTATTTT. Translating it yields CASSLGRLYTDTQYF. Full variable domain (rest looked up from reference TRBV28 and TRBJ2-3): DVKVTQSSRYLVKRTGEKVFLECVQDMDHENMFWYRQDPGLGLRLIYFSYDVKMKEKGDIPEGYSVSREKKERFSLILESASTNQTSMYLCASSLGRLYTDTQYFGPGTRLTVL.

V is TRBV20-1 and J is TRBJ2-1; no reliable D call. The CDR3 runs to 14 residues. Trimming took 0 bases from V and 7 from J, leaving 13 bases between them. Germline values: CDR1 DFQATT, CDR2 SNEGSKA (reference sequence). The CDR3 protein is CSARDVNTVNEQFF. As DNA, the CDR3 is TGCAGTGCTAGAGATGTAAATACAGTTAATGAGCAGTTCTTC.

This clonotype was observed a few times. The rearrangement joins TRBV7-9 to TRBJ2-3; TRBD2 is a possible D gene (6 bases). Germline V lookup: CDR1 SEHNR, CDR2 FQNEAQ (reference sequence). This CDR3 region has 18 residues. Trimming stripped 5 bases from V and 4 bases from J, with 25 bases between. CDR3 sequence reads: CASSPLGGFRDMADTQYF. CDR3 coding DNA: TGTGCCAGCAGCCCCTTGGGGGGTTTTAGGGATATGGCAGATACGCAGTATTTT.

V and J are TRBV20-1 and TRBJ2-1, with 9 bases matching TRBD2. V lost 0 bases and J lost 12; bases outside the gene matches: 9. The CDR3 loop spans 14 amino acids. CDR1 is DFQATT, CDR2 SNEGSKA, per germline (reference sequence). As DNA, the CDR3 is TGCAGTGCTAGAGATGCGGGAGGGCCGAACGGGCAGTTCTTC. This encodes CSARDAGGPNGQFF.

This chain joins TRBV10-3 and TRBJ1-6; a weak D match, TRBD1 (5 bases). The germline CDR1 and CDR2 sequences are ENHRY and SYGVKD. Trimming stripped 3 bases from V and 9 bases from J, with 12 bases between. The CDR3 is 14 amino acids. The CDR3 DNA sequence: TGTGCCATCAGTGACCAGGGCGTACGTTCACCCCTCCACTTT. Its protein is CAISDQGVRSPLHF.

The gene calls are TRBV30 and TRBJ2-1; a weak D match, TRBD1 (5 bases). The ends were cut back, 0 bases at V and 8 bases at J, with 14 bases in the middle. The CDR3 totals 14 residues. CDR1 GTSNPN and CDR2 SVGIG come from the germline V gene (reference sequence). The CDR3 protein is CAWSVGRVGDEQFF. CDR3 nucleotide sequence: TGTGCCTGGAGTGTTGGCAGGGTAGGAGATGAGCAGTTCTTC.

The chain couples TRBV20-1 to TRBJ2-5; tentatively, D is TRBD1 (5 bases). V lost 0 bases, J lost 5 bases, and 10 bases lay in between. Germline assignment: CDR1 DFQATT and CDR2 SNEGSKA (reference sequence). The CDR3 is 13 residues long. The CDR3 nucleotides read TGCAGTGCTAGAGATCCAGGGTGGGAGACCCAGTACTTC. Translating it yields CSARDPGWETQYF.

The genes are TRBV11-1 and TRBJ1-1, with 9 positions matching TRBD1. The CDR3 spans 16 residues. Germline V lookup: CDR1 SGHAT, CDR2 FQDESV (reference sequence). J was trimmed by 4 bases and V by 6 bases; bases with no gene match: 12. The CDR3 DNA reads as TGTGCCAGCAGAGTACCGGGACAGGGCAGCGGCACTGAAGCTTTCTTT. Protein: CASRVPGQGSGTEAFF. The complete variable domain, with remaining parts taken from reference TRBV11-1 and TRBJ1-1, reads EAEVAQSPRYKITEKSQAVAFWCDPISGHATLYWYRQILGQGPELLVQFQDESVVDDSQLPKDRFSAERLKGVDSTLKIQPAELGDSAMYLCASRVPGQGSGTEAFFGQGTRLTVV.

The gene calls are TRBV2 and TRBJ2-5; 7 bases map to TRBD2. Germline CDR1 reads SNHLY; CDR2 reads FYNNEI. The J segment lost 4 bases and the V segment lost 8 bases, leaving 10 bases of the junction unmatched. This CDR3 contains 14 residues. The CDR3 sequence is CASQFFIAGETQYF. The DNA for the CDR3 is TGTGCCAGCCAGTTCTTCATAGCGGGAGAGACCCAGTACTTC.

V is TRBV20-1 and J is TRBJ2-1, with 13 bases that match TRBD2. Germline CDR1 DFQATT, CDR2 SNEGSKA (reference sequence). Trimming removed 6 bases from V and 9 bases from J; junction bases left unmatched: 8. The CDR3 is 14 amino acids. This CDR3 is CSAWTSGSRSEQFF. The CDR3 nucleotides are TGCAGTGCCTGGACTAGCGGGAGCCGGAGTGAGCAGTTCTTC.

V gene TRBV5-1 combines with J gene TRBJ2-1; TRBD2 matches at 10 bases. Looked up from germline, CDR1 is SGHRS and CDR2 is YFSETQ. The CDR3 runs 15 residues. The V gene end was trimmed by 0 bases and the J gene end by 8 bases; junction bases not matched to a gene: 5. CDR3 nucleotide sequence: TGCGCCAGCAGCTTGGTCGAGCGGGGGGGCCATGAGCAGTTCTTC. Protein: CASSLVERGGHEQFF.

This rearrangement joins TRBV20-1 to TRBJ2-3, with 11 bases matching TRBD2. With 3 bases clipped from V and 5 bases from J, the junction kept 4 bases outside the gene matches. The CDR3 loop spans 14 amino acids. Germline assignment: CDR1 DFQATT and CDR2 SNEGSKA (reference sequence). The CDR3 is CSARAGTSGDTQYF. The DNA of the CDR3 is TGCAGTGCTAGGGCCGGGACTAGCGGAGATACGCAGTATTTT.

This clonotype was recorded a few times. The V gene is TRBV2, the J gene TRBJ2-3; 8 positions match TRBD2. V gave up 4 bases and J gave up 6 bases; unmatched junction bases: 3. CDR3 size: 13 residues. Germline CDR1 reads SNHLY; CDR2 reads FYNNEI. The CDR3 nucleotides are TGTGCCAGCAGTGGGACTAGCTCCGATACGCAGTATTTT. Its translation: CASSGTSSDTQYF.